This T cell receptor beta chain was sequenced for a study of shared clonotypes between healthy human individuals (dated by TCRdb to 2019 to 2021). Context from the whole study: The cohort comprised a couple of women and a few men aged 18 to 49 years. For each donor, three plates each were used for CD4 naive and CD4 memory, two plates were used for CD8 naive, and one plate was used for CD8 memory. The study deeply sequenced blood TCR repertoires of about 5 healthy adults to estimate repertoire size and the extent of clonotype sharing between individuals. Libraries were prepared and TCR repertoires were sequenced by different laboratories using diverse techniques, in order to increase sequencing depth and limit assay-specific biases. Per donor, leukapheresis produced somewhere between about 0.8 and 9 billion PBMCs. Overall results and qualifications from the work: Across a few donors, approximately 4.9% of naive CD4, approximately 4% of naive CD8, 2.3% of memory CD4, and approximately 0.42% of memory CD8 clonotypes were shared. Naive subsets generally had larger estimated clonotype richness than memory subsets did. Sampling was restricted to blood, and TCR repertoires in tissue are likely to differ from TCR repertoires in blood. The small number of donors limited the genetic and exposure-history diversity represented. Higher generation probabilities were observed for clonotypes shared by all four sorted-subset donors than for non-shared clonotypes. Even with the large sequencing depth, rarefaction of the sorted-subset datasets indicated that sequencing was incomplete. Pairwise subsampling led to the expectation that sequencing depth would affect the degree of clonotype sharing among donors.

Details on this clone: The antigen it binds to is not known. Qualities for individual bases were not recorded, and no much larger clone is one base off.

Donors were healthy HIV-negative adults with no recently reported acute infections or vaccinations. Every donor was a Caucasian adult residing in Nashville, Tennessee, USA. CD4+ T cells were enriched by magnetic negative selection; naive cells were then positively selected on CD45RA, and the negative fraction formed the memory subset. Blood was obtained by leukapheresis, after which PBMCs were separated by Ficoll-Histopaque density gradient centrifugation and cryopreserved in liquid nitrogen vapor phase. Analytical flow cytometry was used to check the purity and quantity of every magnetically sorted T cell population. Genomic DNA was isolated from every sorted fraction and measured by UV absorbance on a Nanodrop 2000c. TCR CDR3 regions were amplified from genomic DNA by multiplex PCR using the deep immunoSEQ assay. Extracted genomic DNA from each cell subset was spread evenly across all wells of several immunoSEQ 96-well plates, with each plate serving as a replicate. Each replicate PCR for sorted subsets received approximately 220 ng genomic DNA, equal to 28,000 or so T cell genomes. Purified libraries were measured with a Qubit 3.0 fluorometer, size-checked on a Bioanalyzer 2100, and measured again with the KAPA Library Quantification kit. Each immunoSEQ 96-well plate was sequenced on its own single-read 150-cycle Illumina NextSeq 550 flow cell. The paper's processing steps were these. Because only junctional sequences without quality scores were contained in the immunoSEQ output, filtering matching that applied to full-length reads could not be performed. To assign V/J genes and CDR3, sequences were annotated against IMGT germline references using PyIR, a Python wrapper for IgBLAST v1.9. Reads were removed for weak V/J assignments (E-value above 1e-6), missing CDR3, stop codons, out-of-frame junctions, or ambiguous translated residues. V3J clonotypes were defined by identical inferred V gene, J gene, and CDR3 amino acid sequence. Percentage overlap between repertoires was calculated by dividing the number of shared unique clonotypes by the size of the smaller repertoire. RTK rarefaction, the Chao1 estimator, and Recon v2.1 estimates of unobserved clonotypes were used to assess repertoire richness. For all TCRbeta clonotypes obtained by the gDNA method from a handful of donors, generation probabilities were computed with OLGA. TCRdb took this table from immuneACCESS and kept in-frame rearrangements with V and J called. Such tables lack part of the clones; where checked against another copy, unresolved V genes explain under half of the gap, and the rest is unexplained. D and trimming come from the DNA, and the V and J calls and clone size come from that table. This sample gives roughly 1,000,000 clones in total; 75% to 80% of them show up just once. The ten largest make up about 0.52% of the sample.

V is pared back by 5 bases and J by 2 bases, with 12 bases lying between the germline termini. Including cysteine and phenylalanine, the CDR3 has 15 amino acids. Just CDR3 DNA is preserved here, 45 bases in frame from base 1. Taken from the germline V gene, the CDR1 and CDR2 loops are MDHEN and SYDVKM. The sequenced sample consisted of memory CD4+ T cells from PBMCs. This sample's cell subset or site label indicates: CD45RA-negative fraction. Here the chain combines TRBV28 and TRBJ1-4; matching of 5 bases hints at TRBD1 as the D gene. This clonotype was sampled from a man between 18 and 35 years old in good health. Some clones in this sample may be carry-over from other donors' samples. CDR3 region: CASSITGTTNEKLFF. The DNA reads as follows: TGTGCCAGCAGTATCACAGGAACCACTAATGAAAAACTGTTTTTT.